The clone carrying this T cell receptor beta chain was detected many times. What it recognizes is unknown. Within the sample, other DNA sequences also encode this same CDR3. The sample originates from a study of shared clonotypes between healthy human individuals. General study points: The sampled material consisted only of blood, and tissue repertoires are likely to differ.

CDR1 MDHEN and CDR2 SYDVKM come from the germline V gene. Deletions cut 4 bases from V and 6 bases from J, with 6 bases between. The CDR3 covers 11 residues. Profiled with immunoSEQ multiplex PCR; TCRdb holds only in-frame clones, not every one. The repertoire has more than 400,000 clones, around 73% of them found once; the top ten carry around 12%. The source material was PBMCs. This sequence originates from a woman aged 40 to 55 in good health. Some clones in this sample may be carry-over from other donors' samples. The V call is TRBV28, the J call TRBJ1-1, with D unresolved. The CDR3 reads CASSSAAEAFF. In DNA form, the CDR3 reads TGTGCCAGCAGTTCCGCGGCTGAAGCTTTCTTT.